Each of the 21 T cell receptor beta chains below was sequenced from the same sample in a study of CD8 T cells in ankylosing spondylitis. TCRdb fed the 5' RACE reads into MiXCR, producing one record per CDR3 protein. This table holds hundreds of thousands of distinct CDR3 sequences, 15% to 20% found once. Sequenced: blood, either unsorted or a sorted T cell fraction (not recorded which). Receptors originate from a male donor with ankylosing spondylitis or in good health (not recorded which).

The chain couples TRBV5-5 to TRBJ1-2; 10 positions agree with TRBD1. After removal of 3 bases from V and 4 bases from J, the junction contained 6 bases not matched to a gene. CDR1 and CDR2 (germline): SGHKS, YYEKEE (reference sequence). The length of the CDR3 is 15 residues. This chain's CDR3 is CASSSPGQGSYGYTF. As DNA, the CDR3 is TGTGCCAGCAGCTCCCCGGGACAGGGGAGCTATGGCTACACCTTC.

This clonotype occurred a few times. The chain is built from TRBV19 and TRBJ1-2; no reliable D call. Trimming shortened V by 8 bases and J by 8 bases, and 12 bases separated the two germline ends. CDR3 size: 11 residues. Germline lookup yields CDR1 LNHDA and CDR2 SQIVND (reference sequence). In DNA form, the CDR3 reads TGTGCCAGTCGTGCTCTCGAGGGCTACACCTTC. This sequence encodes CASRALEGYTF.

J is TRBJ1-5 and V is TRBV28; D possibly corresponds to TRBD1 (6 bases). This CDR3 is 14 amino acids long. Per germline, CDR1 MDHEN and CDR2 SYDVKM. V shed 2 bases and J shed 4 bases, with 9 bases lying between them. In DNA form, the CDR3 reads TGTGCCAGCAGTTTACAACAGGGTAATCAGCCCCAGCATTTT. Encoded protein: CASSLQQGNQPQHF.

The J gene is TRBJ2-1, the V gene TRBV12-5; the match to TRBD1 covers 9 bases. The CDR3 is 15 residues long. Germline CDR1 and CDR2: LGHNT and FRNRAP. Unmatched junction bases numbered 10, after V lost 0 bases and J lost 13 bases. The CDR3 protein is CASGLVGTGRTAQFF. CDR3 DNA: TGTGCTAGTGGTTTGGTAGGGACAGGGCGAACCGCTCAGTTCTTC.

This clonotype was seen a single time. The chain employs TRBV7-3 and TRBJ1-5, with 9 bases that match TRBD1. From germline, CDR1 is SGHTA and CDR2 FQGTGA. With 1 base clipped from V and 7 bases from J, the junction kept 11 bases outside the gene matches. The CDR3 length is 17 residues. CDR3 residues: CASSLKATTGGVQPQHF. The CDR3 nucleotides read TGTGCCAGCAGCTTAAAGGCCACAACAGGGGGCGTCCAGCCCCAGCATTTT. The complete variable domain, with remaining parts taken from reference TRBV7-3 and TRBJ1-5, reads GAGVSQTPSNKVTEKGKYVELRCDPISGHTALYWYRQSLGQGPEFLIYFQGTGAADDSGLPNDRFFAVRPEGSVSTLKIQRTERGDSAVYLCASSLKATTGGVQPQHFGDGTRLSIL.

The chain employs TRBV6-1 and TRBJ2-1, with D hard to call. The V end was cut by 7 bases, the J end by 0 bases, with 13 bases between. The CDR3 sequence is 15 residues long. Germline V gene lookup returns CDR1 MNHNS and CDR2 SASEGT. The CDR3 reads CASNPTWSSYNEQFF. Here the CDR3 DNA reads TGTGCCAGCAATCCAACATGGAGCTCCTACAATGAGCAGTTCTTC.

The V gene is TRBV27, the J gene TRBJ2-5; 11 bases line up with TRBD2. With V trimmed by 5 bases and J by 4 bases, 12 bases remained unmatched. The CDR3 has 17 amino acids. Germline CDR1 is MNHEY and CDR2 is SMNVEV (reference sequence). The CDR3 DNA sequence: TGTGCCAGCAGTCGAGGGGGACTAGCGGTTGTGAGAGAGACCCAGTACTTC. Translating it yields CASSRGGLAVVRETQYF.

The chain carries TRBV20-1 and TRBJ2-1; no clear D gene. The V and J ends lost 4 bases and 5 bases respectively, with 9 bases between them. This CDR3 comprises 12 residues. The germline gives CDR1 DFQATT, CDR2 SNEGSKA (reference sequence). Here the CDR3 reads CSAKRNNNEQFF. The CDR3 DNA sequence: TGCAGTGCTAAGCGTAACAACAATGAGCAGTTCTTC.

This clonotype has ten or more counts. This sequence joins TRBV10-3 and TRBJ2-3; either TRBD1 or TRBD2 may supply D (6 bases each). V lost 8 bases and J 6 bases, leaving 15 bases between the germline ends. This CDR3 is 13 amino acids long. From germline, CDR1 is ENHRY and CDR2 SYGVKD. The CDR3 reads CAIGGTLLDTQYF. The CDR3 bases are TGTGCCATCGGGGGGACACTTCTGGATACGCAGTATTTT.

This clonotype was picked up a small number of times. The chain recombines TRBV20-1 with TRBJ1-1, with 7 bases aligning to TRBD1. V was clipped by 3 bases and J by 4 bases; unmatched bases: 11. This CDR3 is 15 amino acids long. Per the germline V gene, CDR1 is DFQATT and CDR2 is SNEGSKA (reference sequence). Written as DNA, the CDR3 is TGCAGTGCTAGCGATGAGGGGGCTTCTCTCACTGAAGCTTTCTTT. It codes for CSASDEGASLTEAFF.

This rearrangement joins TRBV28 to TRBJ1-2, with D hard to call. V lost 3 bases to trimming and J lost 0 bases, with 14 bases between them. Germline values: CDR1 MDHEN, CDR2 SYDVKM. The CDR3 totals 16 residues. In DNA, the CDR3 is TGTGCCAGCAGTTTTTACCCGGCCAAACCTAACTATGGCTACACCTTC. The encoded protein is CASSFYPAKPNYGYTF.

The V call is TRBV11-2, the J call TRBJ2-1; D assignment may be TRBD1 or TRBD2 (5 bases each). CDR1 is SGHAT and CDR2 is FQNNGV in the germline V gene. Trimming stripped 1 base from V and 6 bases from J, with 16 bases between. The CDR3 covers 16 residues. The CDR3 reads CASSLGMGRALNEQFF. CDR3 coding DNA: TGTGCCAGCAGCTTAGGAATGGGACGGGCCCTCAATGAGCAGTTCTTC.

In this sample, this clonotype turned up once. This chain connects TRBV20-1 to TRBJ2-7; TRBD2 matches 14 bases. V trimming: 3 bases; J trimming: 6 bases; junction bases outside the gene matches: 1. Germline CDR1 DFQATT, CDR2 SNEGSKA (reference sequence). This CDR3 has 13 residues. The chain's CDR3 is CSARGTSGSEQYV. As DNA, the CDR3 is TGCAGTGCTAGGGGGACTAGCGGGAGCGAGCAGTACGTC.

This chain links TRBV12-3 or TRBV12-4 with TRBJ1-5; D is undetermined. CDR3 length: 13 amino acids. Trimming stripped 7 bases from V and 6 bases from J, with 13 bases between. CDR3 region: CASTPGSGQPQHF. The DNA of the CDR3 is TGTGCCAGCACACCGGGGTCGGGTCAGCCCCAGCATTTT.

This clonotype came up a few times. The rearrangement joins TRBV28 to TRBJ1-4; perhaps TRBD1 as D (6 bases). This CDR3 spans 15 amino acids. Germline V gene data show CDR1 as MDHEN and CDR2 as SYDVKM. Trimming left V 6 bases short and J 1 base short, with 12 bases between. This chain's CDR3 is CASSLGGLTNEKLFF. CDR3 DNA sequence: TGTGCCAGCAGCCTCGGGGGCTTAACTAATGAAAAACTGTTTTTT.

This clonotype was detected only a few times. The chain couples TRBV20-1 to TRBJ2-1, with 8 bases that match TRBD2. The CDR3 is 11 residues long. The germline gives CDR1 DFQATT, CDR2 SNEGSKA (reference sequence). V shed 6 bases, J shed 10 bases, and the junction held 5 bases outside the gene matches. The CDR3 region is CSALAEREQFF. The CDR3 DNA follows: TGCAGTGCACTAGCGGAGAGGGAGCAGTTCTTC.

In its sample, this clonotype was seen a few times. J is TRBJ1-1 and V is TRBV20-1; D call uncertain. The V gene lost 0 bases and the J gene lost 5 bases, with 13 bases spanning the gap. Germline values: CDR1 DFQATT, CDR2 SNEGSKA (reference sequence). There are 14 residues in the CDR3. The DNA for the CDR3 is TGCAGTGCTAGAGATAGGCAGCTGAGGACTGAAGCTTTCTTT. The encoded protein is CSARDRQLRTEAFF.

The V and J genes are TRBV11-2 and TRBJ2-1, with a tentative D call TRBD2 (5 bases). Germline V gives CDR1 SGHAT, CDR2 FQNNGV. CDR3 length: 16 amino acids. V lost 5 bases and J 0 bases, leaving 14 bases between the germline ends. DNA of the CDR3: TGTGCCAGCAGCCTTTTTCGGGGAAGCTCCTACAATGAGCAGTTCTTC. Its translation: CASSLFRGSSYNEQFF. Full variable domain (rest looked up from reference TRBV11-2 and TRBJ2-1): EAGVAQSPRYKIIEKRQSVAFWCNPISGHATLYWYQQILGQGPKLLIQFQNNGVVDDSQLPKDRFSAERLKGVDSTLKIQPAKLEDSAVYLCASSLFRGSSYNEQFFGPGTRLTVL.

V usage is TRBV6-1 and J usage is TRBJ1-4; the D gene is possibly TRBD1 (5 bases). Germline lookup yields CDR1 MNHNS and CDR2 SASEGT. Trimming stripped 11 bases from V and 7 bases from J, with 26 bases between. This CDR3 region has 16 residues. The chain's CDR3 is CAPPRGRVDSSEKLFF. For the CDR3, the DNA is TGTGCCCCCCCTCGGGGCAGGGTAGATTCGAGTGAAAAACTGTTTTTT.

The rearrangement joins TRBV4-1 to TRBJ2-2; unclear D gene. The V gene's germline CDR1 is MGHRA and CDR2 YSYEKL. This CDR3 is 14 amino acids long. The V end was cut by 6 bases, the J end by 0 bases, with 8 bases between. The CDR3 loop is CASRGFTNTGELFF. DNA of the CDR3: TGCGCCAGCAGGGGGTTTACGAACACCGGGGAGCTGTTTTTT.

The chain joins TRBV14 to TRBJ2-1, with 12 bases matching TRBD2. The ends lost 4 bases at V and 4 bases at J; junction bases unmatched: 11. Germline assignment: CDR1 SGHDN and CDR2 FVKESK. There are 18 residues in the CDR3. The DNA of the CDR3 is TGTGCCAGCAGCCTAAACTTACTAGCGGGAGGATCTTACAATGAGCAGTTCTTC. This gives the protein CASSLNLLAGGSYNEQFF.